The 25 T cell receptor beta chains below all came from one sample that was sequenced in a study of T cell repertoires in cytomegalovirus infection. A single record per CDR3 protein comes from TCRdb applying MiXCR to the reads. The sample has some 280,000 distinct CDR3 sequences, 12% to 15% seen once. Specimen: PBMCs. All receptors come from a human donor in good health (CMV status not recorded). Some clones in this sample may be carry-over from other donors' samples.

This clonotype has at least ten counts. The chain recombines TRBV18 with TRBJ2-5; D unresolved. The germline gives CDR1 KGHSH, CDR2 LQKENI. The CDR3 extends over 13 amino acids. V lost 6 bases, J lost 5 bases, and 13 bases lay in between. CDR3 residues: CASSRGSGETQYF. The CDR3 DNA follows: TGTGCCAGCTCTCGTGGGTCTGGGGAGACCCAGTACTTC.

The chain employs TRBV6-2 or TRBV6-3 and TRBJ2-2; possibly TRBD1 for D (6 bases). Germline CDR1 is MNHEY and CDR2 is SVGEGT. The V end was cut by 4 bases, the J end by 5 bases, with 11 bases between. CDR3 length equals 14 residues. The CDR3 spells CASSWTELTGELFF. The DNA for the CDR3 is TGTGCCAGCAGTTGGACAGAGCTTACCGGGGAGCTGTTTTTT.

This clonotype was picked up many times. V and J are TRBV6-1 and TRBJ1-5; D not resolved. The CDR3 is made up of 11 amino acids. Deletions cut 7 bases from V and 4 bases from J, with 5 bases between. Germline V gene sequence: CDR1 MNHNS, CDR2 SASEGT. The CDR3 is CASTSNQPQHF. As DNA, the CDR3 is TGTGCCAGCACTAGTAATCAGCCCCAGCATTTT.

This clonotype was seen only a few times. This chain uses TRBV29-1 with TRBJ2-1; D is ambiguous. With 1 base removed from V and 5 bases from J, the gap between germline ends came to 12 bases. Germline V gives CDR1 SQVTM, CDR2 ANQGSEA. The CDR3 length is 14 residues. CDR3 DNA: TGCAGCGTTGAAGCGCCAGACAAGAACAATGAGCAGTTCTTC. Its translation is CSVEAPDKNNEQFF.

This clonotype was observed a few times. V is TRBV5-1 and J is TRBJ1-2; TRBD1 might be the D (5 bases). The germline CDR1 and CDR2 sequences are SGHRS and YFSETQ. The V end lost 3 bases, the J end lost 2 bases, and 14 bases lay between the germline ends. This CDR3 is built from 15 residues. CDR3 DNA sequence: TGCGCCAGCAGCTGGACACGGAACCCAAACTATGGCTACACCTTC. This encodes CASSWTRNPNYGYTF. The whole variable domain, filled in from reference TRBV5-1 and TRBJ1-2, reads KAGVTQTPRYLIKTRGQQVTLSCSPISGHRSVSWYQQTPGQGLQFLFEYFSETQRNKGNFPGRFSGRQFSNSRSEMNVSTLELGDSALYLCASSWTRNPNYGYTFGSGTRLTVV.

A few counts support this clonotype. The V call is TRBV6-6, the J call TRBJ2-7, with D hard to call. The CDR3 has 15 amino acids. Germline V lookup: CDR1 MNHNY, CDR2 SVGAGI (reference sequence). V shed 5 bases and J shed 0 bases, with 14 bases lying between them. CDR3 region: CASSATNSYSYEQYF. For the CDR3, the DNA is TGTGCCAGCAGTGCAACAAATTCATACTCCTACGAGCAGTACTTC.

This clonotype was observed at least ten times. The gene calls are TRBV6-2 or TRBV6-3 and TRBJ2-3; perhaps D is TRBD1 or TRBD2 (6 bases each). CDR1 MNHEY and CDR2 SVGEGT come from the germline V gene. This CDR3 is 15 amino acids long. The V gene lost 6 bases and the J gene lost 1 base, with 14 bases spanning the gap. CDR3 coding DNA: TGTGCCAGCAGCTCCACAGGGACTCGCACAGATACGCAGTATTTT. Amino acid sequence: CASSSTGTRTDTQYF.

V and J are TRBV5-4 and TRBJ2-1; D is undetermined. CDR1 is SGHNT and CDR2 is YYREEE in the germline V gene (reference sequence). The CDR3 extends over 12 amino acids. Trimming stripped 0 bases from V and 10 bases from J, with 8 bases between. CDR3 in amino acids: CASSLANDEQFF. CDR3 DNA: TGTGCCAGCAGCTTGGCCAATGACGAGCAGTTCTTC.

This clonotype was recorded many times. The CDR3 is CASSLTRRPYEQYF. The CDR3 DNA sequence: TGTGCCAGCAGCTTAACAAGACGACCCTACGAGCAGTACTTC. The chain is built from TRBV7-2 and TRBJ2-7; D gene ambiguous. There are 14 residues in the CDR3. V dropped 2 bases and J dropped 2 bases, with 10 bases sitting between them. Germline V gene lookup returns CDR1 SGHTA and CDR2 FQGNSA.

This clonotype was observed at least ten times. V gene TRBV7-9 combines with J gene TRBJ2-3, with D uncertain. V gave up 6 bases and J gave up 8 bases, with 12 bases separating them. CDR1 is SEHNR and CDR2 is FQNEAQ in the germline V gene (reference sequence). The CDR3 totals 12 residues. This CDR3 is CASSGPSATQYF. The DNA of the CDR3 is TGTGCCAGCAGTGGGCCGTCTGCTACGCAGTATTTT.

At least ten counts were recorded for this clonotype. V and J are TRBV7-2 and TRBJ1-5; unclear D gene. Germline V lookup: CDR1 SGHTA, CDR2 FQGNSA. The CDR3 runs 17 residues. The V and J ends lost 1 base and 0 bases respectively, with 13 bases between them. CDR3 region: CASSLVLGGYSNQPQHF. The CDR3 nucleotides are TGTGCCAGCAGCTTAGTACTAGGAGGGTATAGCAATCAGCCCCAGCATTTT.

This clonotype came up many times. The chain is built from TRBV12-5 and TRBJ2-6; D ambiguous. This CDR3 is built from 13 residues. V dropped 3 bases and J dropped 6 bases, with 6 bases sitting between them. Germline V CDR1 and CDR2: LGHNT, FRNRAP. As DNA, the CDR3 is TGTGCTAGTGGTTTTGGAGTGGCCAACGTCCTGACTTTC. It is translated as CASGFGVANVLTF.

This clonotype has more than one count but fewer than ten. V is TRBV5-4 and J is TRBJ2-3; D possibly corresponds to TRBD2 (6 bases). The germline CDR1 and CDR2 sequences are SGHNT and YYREEE (reference sequence). The CDR3 totals 15 residues. V lost 7 bases and J lost 2, with 17 bases in between. The CDR3 reads CASRPTRSDTDTQYF. The CDR3 coding sequence is TGTGCCAGCCGACCGACTAGGAGTGACACAGATACGCAGTATTTT.

This clonotype was observed many times. The chain is built from TRBV7-2 and TRBJ2-1; weak D call: TRBD2 (6 bases). V was cut by 1 base and J by 4 bases, with 11 bases left in between. The CDR3 sequence is 15 residues long. The germline V gene has CDR1 SGHTA and CDR2 FQGNSA. CDR3 nucleotides: TGTGCCAGCAGCTTAGGTCTAGCGCCATACAATGAGCAGTTCTTC. It specifies CASSLGLAPYNEQFF.

The chain couples TRBV7-3 to TRBJ2-3; tentative D call: TRBD2 (5 bases). Germline values: CDR1 SGHTA, CDR2 FQGTGA. The V gene lost 5 bases and the J gene lost 5 bases, with 11 bases spanning the gap. This CDR3 has 13 amino acids. The CDR3: CASSAMSGDTQYF. CDR3 sequence (DNA): TGTGCCAGCAGCGCGATGAGCGGAGATACGCAGTATTTT.

This rearrangement joins TRBV19 to TRBJ2-2; D uncertain. V shed 8 bases and J shed 0 bases, with 10 bases lying between them. The CDR3 contains 14 residues. Germline V gene sequence: CDR1 LNHDA, CDR2 SQIVND (reference sequence). The CDR3 loop is CASSAQTNTGELFF. The CDR3 nucleotides read TGTGCCAGTTCCGCTCAGACGAACACCGGGGAGCTGTTTTTT.

This chain joins TRBV2 and TRBJ2-1; the D call may be TRBD1 or TRBD2 (5 bases each). Trimming took off 2 bases at V and 7 bases at J, with 18 bases between the two ends. The germline V gene has CDR1 SNHLY and CDR2 FYNNEI. The CDR3 totals 16 residues. In DNA, the CDR3 is TGTGCCAGCAGTGAATTTGGGACCAAGGTCGGGAATGAGCAGTTCTTC. Translating gives CASSEFGTKVGNEQFF.

This clonotype was counted ten times or more. The rearrangement uses TRBV11-3 and TRBJ2-4; D assignment may be TRBD1 or TRBD2 (5 bases each). Germline V CDR1 and CDR2: SGHNT, YENEEA. The germline V and J ends were trimmed by 5 bases and 8 bases, with 22 bases remaining between them. This CDR3 contains 16 residues. The CDR3 loop is CASSPQAGRQRDIQYF. The CDR3 nucleotides read TGTGCCAGCAGCCCCCAAGCCGGAAGACAGAGGGACATTCAGTACTTC.

With regard to this clonotype: The missing conserved phenylalanine or tryptophan at the end of this CDR3 makes a read error likely. This sequence joins TRBV7-2 and TRBJ2-2; 8 nucleotides align to TRBD2. After removal of 4 bases from V and 7 bases from J, the junction contained 17 bases not matched to a gene. CDR1 is SGHTA, CDR2 FQGNSA, per germline. The CDR3 has 18 amino acids. The CDR3 DNA reads as TGTGCCAGCAGCTCTAGGACTAGCAGGAGGGTCAAGGACGGGGAGCTGTTTTAT. It specifies CASSSRTSRRVKDGELFY.

Turning to this clonotype: A single base separates this from a much larger clone, so it may be a read error. This is likely a read error, given that the CDR3 carries no conserved phenylalanine or tryptophan at its end. The chain carries TRBV28 and TRBJ1-2; TRBD1 matches 7 bases. Germline V gene lookup returns CDR1 MDHEN and CDR2 SYDVKM. The V gene end was trimmed by 3 bases and the J gene end by 4 bases; junction bases not matched to a gene: 8. The CDR3 extends over 15 amino acids. CDR3 sequence (DNA): TGTGCCAGCAGTTTGGAGACAGGGAAAGGCTATGGCTACACCATC. Protein sequence: CASSLETGKGYGYTI.

The rearrangement joins TRBV20-1 to TRBJ2-5; 8 bases are shared with TRBD1. The CDR3 is 12 amino acids. Germline V lookup: CDR1 DFQATT, CDR2 SNEGSKA (reference sequence). V shed 6 bases and J 4 bases; nucleotides not matched to a gene: 4. CDR3 sequence reads: CSAGQGGETQYF. DNA of the CDR3: TGCAGTGCAGGACAGGGTGGAGAGACCCAGTACTTC.

This clonotype was observed many times. The chain is built from TRBV12-5 and TRBJ2-1; tentatively, D is TRBD1 (5 bases). Germline values: CDR1 LGHNT, CDR2 FRNRAP. The CDR3 is 15 amino acids. Between the trimmed V and J ends, which lost 3 bases and 2 bases, there was a span of 11 bases. The CDR3 sequence: CASGFESRAYNEQFF. DNA for the CDR3: TGTGCTAGTGGTTTCGAGAGCAGGGCCTACAATGAGCAGTTCTTC.

This clonotype has at least ten counts. V is TRBV2 and J is TRBJ1-5, with D unresolved. This CDR3 is built from 15 residues. Germline values: CDR1 SNHLY, CDR2 FYNNEI. V shed 7 bases and J shed 0 bases, with 13 bases lying between them. For the CDR3, the DNA is TGTGCCAGCACCGAAGGTCCGGCTAGCAATCAGCCCCAGCATTTT. It codes for CASTEGPASNQPQHF.

This clonotype was counted many times. The genes are TRBV7-2 and TRBJ2-1, with D possibly matching TRBD2 (5 bases). Looked up from germline, CDR1 is SGHTA and CDR2 is FQGNSA. With 5 bases removed from V and 2 bases from J, the gap between germline ends came to 10 bases. CDR3 length: 14 residues. This chain's CDR3 is CASSVSGTYNEQFF. Here the CDR3 DNA reads TGTGCCAGCAGCGTTTCCGGGACCTACAATGAGCAGTTCTTC.

The genes are TRBV7-3 and TRBJ2-3, with 12 nucleotides matching TRBD2. Germline V gene lookup returns CDR1 SGHTA and CDR2 FQGTGA. The CDR3 runs to 17 residues. The J segment lost 2 bases and the V segment lost 0 bases, leaving 3 bases of the junction unmatched. The DNA of the CDR3 is TGTGCCAGCAGCTTAACGAGACTAGCGGGGGACACAGATACGCAGTATTTT. Amino acid sequence: CASSLTRLAGDTDTQYF.